Listed here is a single T cell receptor (beta chain). The data were obtained in a study of CD8 T cells in Susac syndrome. RNA amounts of roughly 0.45 to 1 ug underwent reverse transcription with random hexamers. Multiplex immunoSEQ PCR targeted 54 Vbeta and 13 Jbeta TCR beta segments. MiXCR was run by TCRdb on the immunoSEQ multiplex PCR reads, yielding one entry per CDR3 protein. The repertoire includes a few hundred thousand distinct CDR3 sequences, about 94% of them detected once, and about 0.13% sits in the top ten. The CDR3 loop spans 15 amino acids. Trimming removed 3 bases from V and 4 bases from J, with 15 bases in between. Treatment-naive patients with stable or active relapsing-remitting disease were the multiple sclerosis controls. The CD8+ and CD4+ T cells were negatively isolated, with the TEMRA cells enriched by FACS.

This TCR was sampled from a human donor with multiple sclerosis. This sequence joins TRBV12-3 or TRBV12-4 and TRBJ1-1; unclear D gene. The material sequenced was CD8+ T cells from PBMCs. CDR3 in amino acids: CASSFLIRNSTEAFF. In nucleotides, the CDR3 is TGTGCCAGCAGTTTCCTTATCCGCAATTCCACTGAAGCTTTCTTT.